What follows describes a single T cell receptor beta chain. CDR3 size: 16 residues. In germline, CDR1 is SGHRS, CDR2 YFSETQ. Trimming took off 3 bases at V and 2 bases at J, with 15 bases between the two ends. TCRdb independently ran MiXCR on the RT-PCR reads; one entry per CDR3 protein. The sample lists approximately 720,000 distinct CDR3 sequences, about 14% occurring once. The sequenced sample was memory CD4+ T cells from blood. This clonotype was obtained from a female donor in good health, serving as a healthy control. The V call is TRBV5-1, the J call TRBJ1-3; maybe TRBD1 (6 bases). CDR3 protein: CASSSTTGGAGNTIYF. CDR3 nucleotide sequence: TGCGCCAGCAGCTCAACGACAGGAGGCGCTGGAAACACCATATATTTT.